The following is a T cell receptor (beta chain) sequence with its context. Sequencing used immunoSEQ multiplex PCR; TCRdb keeps in-frame clones, though not all of them. The sample has around 260,000 clones, around four fifths seen once. Germline assignment: CDR1 MNHEY and CDR2 SVGAGI. The length of the CDR3 is 15 residues. With 6 bases removed from V and 1 base from J, the gap between germline ends came to 13 bases. The sample originates from a study of blood T cell repertoires in COVID-19. Across the whole study: Samples representing acute and convalescent COVID-19 were sourced from the United States, Italy and Spain.

The sequence was obtained from a man between 60 and 70 years old who had recovered from COVID-19. The V call is TRBV6-5, the J call TRBJ2-1; the D gene is possibly TRBD2 (6 bases). Sequences were obtained from peripheral blood. The CDR3 nucleotides are TGTGCCAGCAGATCAAGGGGACTTTCCTACAATGAGCAGTTCTTC. Its translation is CASRSRGLSYNEQFF.